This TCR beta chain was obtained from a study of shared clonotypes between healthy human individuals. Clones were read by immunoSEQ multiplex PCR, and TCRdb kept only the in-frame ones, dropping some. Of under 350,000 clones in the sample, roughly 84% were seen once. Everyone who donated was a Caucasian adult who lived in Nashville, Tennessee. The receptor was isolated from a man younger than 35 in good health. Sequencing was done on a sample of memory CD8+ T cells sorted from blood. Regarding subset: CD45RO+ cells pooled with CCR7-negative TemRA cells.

The CDR3 reads CASSGRESYGYTF. As DNA, the CDR3 is TGTGCCAGCAGTGGACGGGAGAGCTATGGCTACACCTTC. The V and J genes are TRBV2 and TRBJ1-2, with D hard to call. This CDR3 is built from 13 residues. Deletions cut 4 bases from V and 4 bases from J, with 10 bases between. Germline V CDR1 and CDR2: SNHLY, FYNNEI.